Below are 9 T cell receptor beta chains sequenced from a single sample in a study of blood T cell repertoires in COVID-19. The data were produced by immunoSEQ multiplex PCR, yet TCRdb's version contains in-frame clones alone and is incomplete. The sample includes roughly 250,000 clones, approximately 85% of them seen just once. Material for sequencing was peripheral blood. All receptors derive from a man between 50 and 59 years old with acute or convalescent COVID-19.

V usage is TRBV6-5 and J usage is TRBJ2-7; 8 nucleotides align to TRBD2. CDR3 length equals 14 residues. The germline V gene has CDR1 MNHEY and CDR2 SVGAGI. Trimming cost V 5 bases and J 3 bases; bases outside gene matches: 6. The CDR3 is CASSRTRGGYEQYF. CDR3 DNA sequence: TGTGCCAGCAGTAGGACCCGGGGGGGCTACGAGCAGTACTTC.

V gene TRBV5-4 combines with J gene TRBJ2-3, with D tentatively TRBD2 (6 bases). The V gene's germline CDR1 is SGHNT and CDR2 YYREEE (reference sequence). This CDR3 is built from 13 residues. The V end was cut by 3 bases, the J end by 1 base, with 6 bases between. CDR3 DNA: TGTGCCAGCAGCTCGGGAGGCACAGATACGCAGTATTTT. This sequence encodes CASSSGGTDTQYF. The variable domain in full, completed from reference TRBV5-4 and TRBJ2-3, reads ETGVTQSPTHLIKTRGQQVTLRCSSQSGHNTVSWYQQALGQGPQFIFQYYREEENGRGNFPPRFSGLQFPNYSSELNVNALELDDSALYLCASSSGGTDTQYFGPGTRLTVL.

The chain carries TRBV4-1 and TRBJ2-5, with 8 bases matching TRBD2. The DNA end is a closer match to TRBJ2-7, so the J assignment may be wrong. The CDR3 contains 16 residues. The V gene's germline CDR1 is MGHRA and CDR2 YSYEKL. The chain's CDR3 is CASSFYMTSETYEQYF. In DNA form, the CDR3 reads TGCGCCAGCAGCTTTTATATGACTAGCGAAACCTACGAGCAGTACTTC.

This chain uses TRBV6-2 or TRBV6-3 with TRBJ1-1; tentatively, D is TRBD1 (5 bases). V lost 5 bases and J 7 bases, leaving 17 bases between the germline ends. From germline, CDR1 is MNHEY and CDR2 SVGEGT. The CDR3 is 14 amino acids. The CDR3 reads CASSPRTQRDEAFF. CDR3 sequence (DNA): TGTGCCAGCAGTCCCCGGACACAACGAGATGAAGCTTTCTTT.

In the case of this clone: The junction departs from germline at one end; a sequencing error may be responsible. The chain combines TRBV7-7 with TRBJ2-5; TRBD1 agrees at 10 bases. The germline CDR1 and CDR2 sequences are SSHAT and FNYEAQ (reference sequence). The CDR3 runs to 14 residues. The CDR3 region has the DNA TGTGCTAGCAGCACGGGACAGGGGCGGGAGACCCAGTACTTC. Translated, it gives CASSTGQGRETQYF.

The sample holds one count of this clone. The CDR3 DNA is TGTGCCAGCACCTCTGGCCCTCACGGGGTGAGGTACTTC. Its translation is CASTSGPHGVRYF. The chain has TRBV27 and TRBJ2-7; D is possibly TRBD2 (5 bases). Germline V lookup: CDR1 MNHEY, CDR2 SMNVEV (reference sequence). CDR3 size: 13 residues. V gave up 7 bases and J gave up 12 bases, with 22 bases separating them.

About this clone: Other DNA sequences from this sample encode an identical CDR3 as well. J is TRBJ1-2 and V is TRBV20-1; 9 positions agree with TRBD1. Trimming took 3 bases from V and 0 from J; bases not matched to a gene: 2. The CDR3 totals 14 residues. CDR1 is DFQATT and CDR2 is SNEGSKA in the germline V gene (reference sequence). The CDR3 region has the DNA TGCAGTGCTAGTGGACAGGGGTCTAACTATGGCTACACCTTC. Its protein product is CSASGQGSNYGYTF.

This clone was seen a single time. The chain combines TRBV18 with TRBJ2-7; 9 bases are a match to TRBD1. Trimming cost V 2 bases and J 2 bases; bases outside gene matches: 1. This CDR3 region has 14 residues. Per the germline V gene, CDR1 is KGHSH and CDR2 is LQKENI. The CDR3 DNA is TGTGCCAGCTCACCAGGGACAGGGCCCTACGAGCAGTACTTC. Its translation: CASSPGTGPYEQYF. Filled out from reference TRBV18 and TRBJ2-7, the complete variable domain reads NAGVMQNPRHLVRRRGQEARLRCSPMKGHSHVYWYRQLPEEGLKFMVYLQKENIIDESGMPKERFSAEFPKEGPSILRIQQVVRGDSAAYFCASSPGTGPYEQYFGPGTRLTVT.

CDR3 in amino acids: CADLIGLAGGDTQYF. In DNA, the CDR3 is TGTGCCGACCTAATAGGACTAGCGGGAGGAGATACGCAGTATTTT. The chain joins TRBV19 to TRBJ2-3; 14 nucleotides agree with TRBD2. Germline CDR1 LNHDA, CDR2 SQIVND (reference sequence). The CDR3 has 15 amino acids. V was clipped by 11 bases and J by 5 bases; unmatched bases: 9.